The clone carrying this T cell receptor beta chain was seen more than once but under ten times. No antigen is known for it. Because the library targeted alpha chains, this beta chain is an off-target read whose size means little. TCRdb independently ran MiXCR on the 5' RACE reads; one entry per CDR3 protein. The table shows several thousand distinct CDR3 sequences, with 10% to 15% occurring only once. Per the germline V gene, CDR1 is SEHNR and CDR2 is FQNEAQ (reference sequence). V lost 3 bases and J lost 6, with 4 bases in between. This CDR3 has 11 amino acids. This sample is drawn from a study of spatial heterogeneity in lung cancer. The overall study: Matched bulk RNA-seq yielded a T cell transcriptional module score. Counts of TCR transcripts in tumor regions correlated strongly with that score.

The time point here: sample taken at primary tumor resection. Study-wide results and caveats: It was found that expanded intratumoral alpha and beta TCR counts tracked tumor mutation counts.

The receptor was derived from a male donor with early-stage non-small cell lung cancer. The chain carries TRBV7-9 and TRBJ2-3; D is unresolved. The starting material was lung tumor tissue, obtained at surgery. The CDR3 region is CASSFPDTQYF. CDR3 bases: TGTGCCAGCAGCTTCCCCGATACGCAGTATTTT.